Sequencing of this T cell receptor beta chain was carried out in a study of blood T cell repertoires in COVID-19. Study-wide context: The United States, Italy and Spain supplied acute and convalescent COVID-19 samples.

CDR3 length: 18 residues. Germline CDR1 reads SSHAT; CDR2 reads FNYEAQ (reference sequence). This clone came up once. One end of the junction varies from germline; a read error may be responsible. Only in-frame clones appear in the TCRdb table, and some are missing; sequencing was by immunoSEQ multiplex PCR. The sample includes under 100,000 clones, around 85% of them seen just once. The Seattle patients joined while their infection was active and were tracked longitudinally afterward. Input material: peripheral blood. The receptor was derived from a woman at least 80 years old with COVID-19, enrolled during active disease. This rearrangement joins TRBV7-7 to TRBJ2-1; D possibly corresponds to TRBD2 (7 bases). CDR3 in DNA: TGTGCTAGCAGCCTAGGACCTTTTAGGGGGGGGGCATACAATGAGCAGTTCTTC. Protein: CASSLGPFRGGAYNEQFF.